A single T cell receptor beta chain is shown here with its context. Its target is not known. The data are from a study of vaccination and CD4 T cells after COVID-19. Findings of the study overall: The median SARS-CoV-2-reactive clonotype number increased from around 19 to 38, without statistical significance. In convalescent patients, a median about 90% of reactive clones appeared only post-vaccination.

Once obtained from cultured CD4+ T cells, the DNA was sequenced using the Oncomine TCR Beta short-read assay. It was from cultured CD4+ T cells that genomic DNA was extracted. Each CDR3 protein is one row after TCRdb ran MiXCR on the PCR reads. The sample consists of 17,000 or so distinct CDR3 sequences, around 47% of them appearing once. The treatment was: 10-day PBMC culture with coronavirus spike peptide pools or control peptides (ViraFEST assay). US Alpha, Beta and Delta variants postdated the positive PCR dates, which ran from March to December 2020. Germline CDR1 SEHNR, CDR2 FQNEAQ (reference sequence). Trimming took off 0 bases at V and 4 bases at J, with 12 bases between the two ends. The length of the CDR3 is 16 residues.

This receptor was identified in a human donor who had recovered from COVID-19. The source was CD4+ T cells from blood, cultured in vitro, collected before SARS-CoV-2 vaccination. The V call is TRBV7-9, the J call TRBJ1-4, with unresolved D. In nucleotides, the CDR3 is TGTGCCAGCAGCTTAGCGTCGGGTGGCGGTAATGAAAAACTGTTTTTT. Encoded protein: CASSLASGGGNEKLFF.